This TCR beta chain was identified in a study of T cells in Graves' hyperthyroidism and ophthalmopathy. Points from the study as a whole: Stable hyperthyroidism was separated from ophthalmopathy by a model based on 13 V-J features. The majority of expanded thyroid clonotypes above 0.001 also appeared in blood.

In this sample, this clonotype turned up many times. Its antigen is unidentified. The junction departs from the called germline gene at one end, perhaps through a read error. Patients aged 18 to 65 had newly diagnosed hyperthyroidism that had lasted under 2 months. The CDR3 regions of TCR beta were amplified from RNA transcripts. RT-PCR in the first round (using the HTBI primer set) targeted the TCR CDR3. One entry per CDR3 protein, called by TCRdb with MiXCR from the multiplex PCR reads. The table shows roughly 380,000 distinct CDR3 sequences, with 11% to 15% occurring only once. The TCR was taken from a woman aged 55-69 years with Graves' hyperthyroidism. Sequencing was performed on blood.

The CDR3 region is CASGEQVNTETFF. In DNA form, the CDR3 reads TGTGCTAGTGGAGAACAGGTGAACACTGAAACTTTCTTT. The rearrangement links TRBV12-5 to TRBJ1-1; D may be TRBD1 (5 bases). Germline assignment: CDR1 LGHNT and CDR2 FRNRAP. The CDR3 length is 13 residues.